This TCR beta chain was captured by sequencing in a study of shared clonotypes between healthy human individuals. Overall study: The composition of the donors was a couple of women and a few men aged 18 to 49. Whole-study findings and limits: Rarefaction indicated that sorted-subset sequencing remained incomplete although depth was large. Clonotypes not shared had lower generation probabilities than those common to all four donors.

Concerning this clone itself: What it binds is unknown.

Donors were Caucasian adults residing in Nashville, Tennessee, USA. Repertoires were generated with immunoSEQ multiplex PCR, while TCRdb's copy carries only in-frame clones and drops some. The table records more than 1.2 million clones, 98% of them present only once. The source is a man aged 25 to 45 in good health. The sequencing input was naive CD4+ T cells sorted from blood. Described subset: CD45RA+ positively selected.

DNA for the CDR3: TGTGCCAGCAGCGCTTACCCTCCGGGACAGGGGGGCACCGGGGAGCTGTTTTTT. Amino acid sequence: CASSAYPPGQGGTGELFF. The chain carries TRBV9 and TRBJ2-2; 11 positions match TRBD1. This CDR3 has 18 residues. Trimming took 3 bases from V and 4 from J; bases not matched to a gene: 11. Germline V gene lookup returns CDR1 SGDLS and CDR2 YYNGEE.